A selection of T cell receptor beta chains follows, all from one sample in a study of OX40 agonist ivuxolimab in advanced cancers. Clones were sequenced by immunoSEQ multiplex PCR, and TCRdb holds only the in-frame ones, with some missing. The data show approximately 65,000 clones, roughly 86% seen once. The sequencing used CD4+ or CD8+ T cells sorted from blood, collected in a trial of the OX40 agonist ivuxolimab. The receptors originated from an adult with an advanced solid tumor such as melanoma, head and neck, liver or kidney cancer. The CDR3 runs from the conserved cysteine through the conserved F or W. D genes are given only for firm matches. A row's size may be missing; if present it is once, few, many or a size class.

. | 14 | TRBJ1-2 | . | TRBV7-6 | TGTGCCAGCAGCTTAGGAGGTACGGGATATGGCTACACCTTC | CASSLGGTGYGYTF
. | 14 | TRBJ2-7 | . | TRBV29-1 | TGCAGCGTTGCTGACGGGTACCTAAACTACGAGCAGTACTTC | CSVADGYLNYEQYF
few | 14 | TRBJ2-7 | TRBD1 | TRBV11-3 | TGTGCCAGCAGCCCTGGGACAGGAAACTACGAGCAGTACTTC | CASSPGTGNYEQYF
. | 19 | TRBJ2-5 | TRBD2 | TRBV7-2 | TGTGCCAGCAGCTCCCCTATCCCATCCGCGGGAGTTTGGCAAGAGACCCAGTACTTC | CASSSPIPSAGVWQETQYF
. | 16 | TRBJ2-7 | TRBD1 | TRBV28 | TGTGCCAGCAGTGAAACATCCGGGACAGGGGGCTATGGGCAGTACTTC | CASSETSGTGGYGQYF
. | 14 | TRBJ1-2 | . | TRBV6-6 | TGTGCCAGCAACCCACAGACACCTGTCTATGGCTACACCTTC | CASNPQTPVYGYTF
. | 14 | TRBJ2-7 | . | TRBV19 | TGTGCCAGTAGTGGGGACCCGAAGCCTTACGAGCAGTACTTC | CASSGDPKPYEQYF
. | 14 | TRBJ2-5 | . | TRBV5-6 | TGTGCCAGCAGCTTAATCGCTTTGGGAGAGACCCAGTACTTC | CASSLIALGETQYF
once | 15 | TRBJ2-7 | . | TRBV14 | TGTGCCAGCAGCCAAGGTCGGGGCCTTTGGGGGGAGCAGTACTTC | CASSQGRGLWGEQYF
. | 11 | TRBJ2-5 | . | TRBV15 | TGTGCCACCCGAAGAACTGTGACCCAGTACTTC | CATRRTVTQYF
. | 16 | TRBJ2-7 | TRBD1 | TRBV6-6 | TGTGCCAGCAGTTACCTTTCCCGGACAGGAAGCTACGAGCAGTACTTC | CASSYLSRTGSYEQYF
few | 12 | TRBJ2-4 | . | TRBV2 | TGTGCCAGCAGTGGTATAGCGAACATTCAGTACTTC | CASSGIANIQYF
few | 15 | TRBJ2-5 | TRBD1 | TRBV10-3 | TGTGCCATCCGAGGAAGAACAGGGGATGTGGGGACCCAGTACTTC | CAIRGRTGDVGTQYF
. | 15 | TRBJ1-2 | . | TRBV9 | TGTGCCAGCAGCCCTATGACAGGAGCAACGGGTGGCTACACCTTC | CASSPMTGATGGYTF
. | 16 | TRBJ2-3 | . | TRBV5-4 | TGTGCCAGCAGCAACCGTCAACAGGAGACCACAGATACGCAGTATTTT | CASSNRQQETTDTQYF
. | 13 | TRBJ1-3 | . | TRBV5-8 | TGTGCCAGCAGCCCTGGGCCAGGAAACACCATATATTTT | CASSPGPGNTIYF
. | 16 | TRBJ2-3 | . | TRBV11-2 | TGTGCCAGCAGCTTAGTAGGAGGCCATCGAGCAGATACGCAGTATTTT | CASSLVGGHRADTQYF
few | 11 | TRBJ1-1 | . | TRBV30 | TGTGCCTGGAGTACCGTCTTTGAAGCTTTCTTT | CAWSTVFEAFF
. | 14 | TRBJ1-3 | . | TRBV5-1 | TGCGCCAGCAGCCCAGCGGCGCCTGGAAACACCATATATTTT | CASSPAAPGNTIYF
. | 12 | TRBJ2-7 | . | TRBV25-1 | TGTGCCAGCAGTGACGCCCTGGGCGTGCGGTACTTC | CASSDALGVRYF
. | 13 | TRBJ2-3 | . | TRBV4-3 | TGCGCCAGCAGCCTCCTGATGGGGTCTACGCAGTATTTT | CASSLLMGSTQYF
. | 15 | TRBJ1-2 | TRBD1 | TRBV6-5 | TGTGCCAGCAGGACCCCGGGACAGCTAACCTATGGCTACACCTTC | CASRTPGQLTYGYTF
few | 12 | TRBJ2-7 | . | TRBV7-7 | TGTGCCAGCAGCAAAGACGGTTACGAGCAGTACTTC | CASSKDGYEQYF